What follows are 14 T cell receptor beta chains derived from one specimen sequenced in a study of cytomegalovirus exposure and HLA in healthy donors. The PCR employed 60 Vbeta primers together with 13 Jbeta primers. The table came from immunoSEQ multiplex PCR; TCRdb's copy has only in-frame clones and leaves some out. The sample yields fewer than 75,000 clones, 75% seen once. Sequencing was done on a sample of PBMCs. These receptors were taken from a man in his 70s in good health and CMV-seronegative.

The chain uses TRBV5-1 and TRBJ1-4, with TRBD1 matching 7 bases. J lost 6 bases, V lost 1 base, and 3 bases had no gene match. The CDR3 length is 14 residues. Germline CDR1 and CDR2: SGHRS and YFSETQ. CDR3 DNA sequence: TGCGCCAGCAGCTTGAAGGGGGCAGATGAAAAACTGTTTTTT. Amino acid sequence: CASSLKGADEKLFF.

The chain links TRBV5-1 to TRBJ2-5; no firm D call. The DNA matches TRBJ2-7 better at its end, which makes the J call doubtful. The CDR3 contains 13 residues. CDR1 SGHRS and CDR2 YFSETQ come from the germline V gene. The CDR3 nucleotides read TGCGCCAGCAGCCAAAGTCCGTCCTACGAGCAGTACTTC. Translation gives CASSQSPSYEQYF.

This chain connects TRBV5-5 to TRBJ2-1, with D hard to call. V was clipped by 1 base and J by 15 bases, with 17 bases between them. Germline V gene data show CDR1 as SGHKS and CDR2 as YYEKEE (reference sequence). This CDR3 spans 13 amino acids. In DNA, the CDR3 is TGTGCCAGCAGCTTGTATGTGCTGGCTAGTCTGTTCTTC. It translates to CASSLYVLASLFF.

This clone was picked up one time. This chain links TRBV2 with TRBJ1-3; 8 bases are a match to TRBD1. Germline CDR1 SNHLY, CDR2 FYNNEI. Trimming took 4 bases from V and 2 from J; bases not matched to a gene: 7. The CDR3 spans 16 residues. CDR3 in DNA: TGTGCCAGCAGTGCTTTACAGGGGGTGGCTGGAAACACCATATATTTT. Its translation is CASSALQGVAGNTIYF.

J is TRBJ2-5 and V is TRBV20-1, with 7 bases lining up with TRBD2. Germline loops: CDR1 DFQATT, CDR2 SNEGSKA (reference sequence). The CDR3 has 11 residues. Trimming took 7 bases from V and 7 from J; bases not matched to a gene: 6. The CDR3 region has the DNA TGCAGTGGGACTAGTGGGGGGACCCAGTACTTC. It yields the protein CSGTSGGTQYF.

CDR3 sequence: CASNDVSWGANTGELFF. In DNA form, the CDR3 reads TGTGCCAGCAACGATGTTTCGTGGGGGGCGAACACCGGGGAGCTGTTTTTT. V usage is TRBV5-6 and J usage is TRBJ2-2; tentative D call: TRBD2 (6 bases). CDR3 size: 17 residues. CDR1 and CDR2 (germline): SGHDT, YYEEEE. V was shortened by 6 bases and J by 0 bases, with 18 bases between the two germline ends. The full variable domain, in which reference TRBV5-6 and TRBJ2-2 provide the parts outside the CDR3, is DAGVTQSPTHLIKTRGQQVTLRCSPKSGHDTVSWYQQALGQGPQFIFQYYEEEERQRGNFPDRFSGHQFPNYSSELNVNALLLGDSALYLCASNDVSWGANTGELFFGEGSRLTVL.

CDR3 loop: CASSERGTELIEQYF. The CDR3 nucleotides read TGCGCCAGCAGTGAGAGGGGGACAGAGCTAATTGAGCAGTACTTC. The rearrangement joins TRBV10-2 to TRBJ2-7; TRBD1 matches 7 bases. CDR1 and CDR2 (germline): WSHSY, SAAADI. Germline trimming cut 2 bases from V and 7 bases from J; bases unmatched to any gene: 11. CDR3 length equals 15 residues.

This clone was seen more than once but under ten times. V is TRBV7-9 and J is TRBJ2-3, with D uncertain. Trimming cost V 2 bases and J 4 bases, with 7 bases left between them. The V gene's germline CDR1 is SEHNR and CDR2 FQNEAQ (reference sequence). The length of the CDR3 is 13 residues. The CDR3 DNA is TGTGCCAGCAGCTTACGCCGGGCAGATACGCAGTATTTT. This translates into CASSLRRADTQYF. Drawing the rest from reference TRBV7-9 and TRBJ2-3, the complete variable domain is DTGVSQNPRHKITKRGQNVTFRCDPISEHNRLYWYRQTLGQGPEFLTYFQNEAQLEKSRLLSDRFSAERPKGSFSTLEIQRTEQGDSAMYLCASSLRRADTQYFGPGTRLTVL.

The gene calls are TRBV5-1 and TRBJ2-2, with 7 bases aligning to TRBD1. Per germline, CDR1 SGHRS and CDR2 YFSETQ. J was trimmed by 3 bases and V by 4 bases; bases with no gene match: 9. This CDR3 contains 16 residues. The CDR3 sequence is CASSRKGGSDTGELFF. In nucleotides, the CDR3 is TGCGCCAGCAGCCGGAAAGGGGGCTCAGACACCGGGGAGCTGTTTTTT.

Concerning this clone: A far larger clone differs by one base, so this is likely a read error. The J gene is TRBJ2-7, the V gene TRBV5-6; tentatively, D is TRBD1 (6 bases). The CDR3 is 17 residues long. Trimming shortened V by 2 bases and J by 2 bases, and 20 bases separated the two germline ends. CDR1 is SGHDT and CDR2 is YYEEEE in the germline V gene. The CDR3 DNA is TGTGCCAGCAGCTTAGTTGGGCCCGGACAGCTTACCTACGAGCAGTACTTC. It codes for CASSLVGPGQLTYEQYF.

The V call is TRBV10-1, the J call TRBJ2-1, with 8 positions matching TRBD1. The CDR3 contains 14 residues. After removal of 2 bases from V and 5 bases from J, the junction contained 2 bases not matched to a gene. Germline V CDR1 and CDR2: WNHNN, SYGVQD (reference sequence). The CDR3 DNA reads TGCGCCAGCAGTGAGGGACAGGGTAACAATGAGCAGTTCTTC. It is translated as CASSEGQGNNEQFF.

The genes are TRBV7-8 and TRBJ2-5; D is unresolved. CDR3 size: 14 residues. The V and J ends lost 0 bases and 3 bases respectively, with 8 bases between them. Germline loops: CDR1 SGHVS, CDR2 FQNEAQ. This CDR3 reads CASSLALLEETQYF. For the CDR3, the DNA is TGTGCCAGCAGCTTAGCCCTTTTAGAAGAGACCCAGTACTTC.

The chain has TRBV11-2 and TRBJ2-2, with D possibly matching TRBD1 (5 bases). This CDR3 region has 15 residues. Germline V gene lookup returns CDR1 SGHAT and CDR2 FQNNGV. Trimming removed 3 bases at V and 1 base at J, with 9 bases between. The CDR3 is CASSLITGNTGELFF. The CDR3 region has the DNA TGTGCCAGCAGCTTGATAACAGGGAACACCGGGGAGCTGTTTTTT.

This chain uses TRBV7-9 with TRBJ2-4; the D gene is possibly TRBD2 (5 bases). The germline gives CDR1 SEHNR, CDR2 FQNEAQ (reference sequence). This CDR3 is built from 15 residues. Trimming removed 5 bases at V and 3 bases at J, with 14 bases between. This CDR3 reads CASSPVGGGKNIQYF. The CDR3 coding sequence is TGTGCCAGCAGCCCGGTCGGAGGAGGCAAAAACATTCAGTACTTC.